Here is one T cell receptor beta chain with its context. There are 16 residues in the CDR3. Germline CDR1 reads SGHVS; CDR2 reads FNYEAQ. Trimming removed 0 bases at V and 6 bases at J, with 14 bases between. Generated by immunoSEQ multiplex PCR, the TCRdb table keeps only in-frame clones and is missing some. The data hold about 32,000 clones, with around 88% observed a single time. This sample is drawn from a study of chemoradiotherapy in HPV16-positive cancers. This receptor was identified in a human donor with HPV-associated anogenital cancer. Sequencing used blood, obtained from a patient who underwent chemoradiotherapy. V and J are TRBV7-6 and TRBJ2-2; no firm D call. The CDR3 loop reads CASSLALRTSPGELFF. The CDR3 coding sequence is TGTGCCAGCAGCTTAGCGCTAAGGACGAGCCCCGGGGAGCTGTTTTTT.